This TCR beta chain was identified during a study of T cells after posttransplantation cyclophosphamide. Study results and limitations: Donor CD8+ memory clones often dominated recipient blood repertoires at later times.

Profiling relied on immunoSEQ multiplex PCR, and the TCRdb table lists in-frame clones only, not all of them. The data show about 12,000 clones, with over 70% seen just once and about 4% held by the top ten. On this clone: The target antigen is unknown. A read error may account for a junction end that differs from germline. Other DNA variants within this sample encode the same CDR3.

Sampled 1 year posttransplant, controls received myeloablative marrow transplants, methotrexate and a calcineurin inhibitor. Per germline, CDR1 MNHEY and CDR2 SMNVEV (reference sequence). The CDR3 runs 14 residues. The clonotype comes from a male patient aged 25-45 years who received an allogeneic stem cell transplant from an unrelated donor, was CMV-positive, and had acute GVHD only. Some T cells may be transferred from the graft donor. V gene TRBV27 combines with J gene TRBJ1-1; D not certain. Sample: PBMCs, taken around 55 weeks after allogeneic stem cell transplant with calcineurin inhibitor and methotrexate. The CDR3 DNA reads as TGTGCTAGCAGTTTATCTTGGCTGAACACTGAAGCTTTCTTT. The encoded protein is CASSLSWLNTEAFF.